This is a list of T cell receptor beta chains from one sample in a study of T cell repertoires in cytomegalovirus infection. TCRdb recomputed calls from the reads with MiXCR, one row per CDR3 protein. The sample holds about 740,000 distinct CDR3 sequences, about a third seen once. Sequenced material: PBMCs. These receptors originate from a human donor in good health (CMV status not recorded). Some clones in this sample may be carry-over from other donors' samples. CDR3s include the opening cysteine and the closing phenylalanine or tryptophan. The D gene is left open where the match is weak. Expanded clones are given a class, and other clones once, few, many or no size at all.

v_gene	abundance	j_gene	d_gene	CDR3nt	CDR3aa
TRBV19	NA	TRBJ1-6	NA	TGTGCCAGTAGTATCTACCCGGGACGGCATAATTCACCCCTCCACTTT	CASSIYPGRHNSPLHF
TRBV4-1	NA	TRBJ2-3	TRBD2	TGCGCCAGCAGCCAAGAGACTAGCGGGCGCCCAGATACGCAGTATTTT	CASSQETSGRPDTQYF
TRBV7-9	NA	TRBJ2-7	TRBD1	TGTGCCAGCAGCCCTCGGACAGGGGGCTCCCACGAGCAGTACTTC	CASSPRTGGSHEQYF
TRBV7-6	few	TRBJ2-1	TRBD2	TGTGCCAGCAGCTTTCTAGCGGGAGTGAGTGAGCAGTTCTTC	CASSFLAGVSEQFF
TRBV7-2	many	TRBJ2-3	NA	TGTGCCAGCAGCCCTAGGCCGCGAGATACGCAGTATTTT	CASSPRPRDTQYF
TRBV11-1	NA	TRBJ2-6	NA	TGTGCCAGCAGCCCCAGACACCGCAGGGTCCTGACTTTC	CASSPRHRRVLTF
TRBV7-6	many	TRBJ2-1	NA	TGTGCCAGCAGCTTAAGCACATTCAGCTCCTACAATGAGCAGTTCTTC	CASSLSTFSSYNEQFF
TRBV19	NA	TRBJ2-1	NA	TGTGCCAGTAGTAAAGACGGTACGGGTGAGCAGTTCTTC	CASSKDGTGEQFF
TRBV6-4	NA	TRBJ2-3	TRBD1	TGTGCCAGCAGTGACTCCCTGGGACAGGGGACAGATACGCAGTATTTT	CASSDSLGQGTDTQYF
TRBV20-1	NA	TRBJ2-7	NA	TGCAGTGCTAGAGCGAGCCCATCCTACGAGCAGTACTTC	CSARASPSYEQYF
TRBV6-4	NA	TRBJ2-1	NA	TGTGCCAGCAGTGTTGACGGAAGCACCTACAATGAGCAGTTCTTC	CASSVDGSTYNEQFF
TRBV6-8	NA	TRBJ2-6	NA	TGTGCCAGCAAAGGTTCAGGGGCTGGGGCCAACGTCCTGACTTTC	CASKGSGAGANVLTF
TRBV28	few	TRBJ2-3	NA	TGTGCCAGCAGTTTGGGGGCAAGTCGCACAGATACGCAGTATTTT	CASSLGASRTDTQYF
TRBV28	NA	TRBJ1-2	NA	TGTGCCAGCAGCCGCGTAATGACAGGAAGCTATGGCTACACCTTC	CASSRVMTGSYGYTF
TRBV6-6	NA	TRBJ2-1	NA	TGTGCCAGCAGTACTTACGGGGCGGGCAATGAGCAGTTCTTC	CASSTYGAGNEQFF
TRBV10-3	NA	TRBJ1-1	TRBD1	TGTGCCACCTGTAGGGGACAGGGGGCTGGGGTGACTGAAGCTTTCTTT	CATCRGQGAGVTEAFF
TRBV28	few	TRBJ2-7	TRBD2	TGTGCCAGCAGTCCCTGGGACTTAGCGGGAGTTTTTTACGAGCAGTACTTC	CASSPWDLAGVFYEQYF
TRBV5-6	few	TRBJ2-5	NA	TGTGCCAGCAGCTACCGAGAAGAGACCCAGTACTTC	CASSYREETQYF
TRBV7-9	many	TRBJ2-1	TRBD2	TGTGCCAGCAGCGCCCGGACTAGCGGCAATGAGCAGTTCTTC	CASSARTSGNEQFF
TRBV7-2	many	TRBJ2-5	NA	TGTGCCAGCAGCTTATATAGGACAGCGTTGCAAGAGACCCAGTACTTC	CASSLYRTALQETQYF
TRBV20-1	once	TRBJ2-1	TRBD2	TGCAGTGCTAGTGGGCTAGCGGGGGGACACAATGAGCAGTTCTTC	CSASGLAGGHNEQFF
TRBV6-2/TRBV6-3	NA	TRBJ2-1	TRBD2	TGTGCCAGCATCCACGGGGGGGGCGGGAAGGAGCAGTTCTTC	CASIHGGGGKEQFF